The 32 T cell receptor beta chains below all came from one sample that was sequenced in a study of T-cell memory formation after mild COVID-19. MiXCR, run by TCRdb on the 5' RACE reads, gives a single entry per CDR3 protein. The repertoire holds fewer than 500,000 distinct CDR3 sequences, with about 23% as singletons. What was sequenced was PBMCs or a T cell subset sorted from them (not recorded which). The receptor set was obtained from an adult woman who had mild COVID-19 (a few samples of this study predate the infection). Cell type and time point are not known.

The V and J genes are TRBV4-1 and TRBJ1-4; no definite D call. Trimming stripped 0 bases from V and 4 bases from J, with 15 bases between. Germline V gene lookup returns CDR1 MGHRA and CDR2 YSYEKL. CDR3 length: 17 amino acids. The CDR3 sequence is CASSQEPLGIGNEKLFF. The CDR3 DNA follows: TGCGCCAGCAGCCAAGAACCACTCGGGATCGGTAATGAAAAACTGTTTTTT.

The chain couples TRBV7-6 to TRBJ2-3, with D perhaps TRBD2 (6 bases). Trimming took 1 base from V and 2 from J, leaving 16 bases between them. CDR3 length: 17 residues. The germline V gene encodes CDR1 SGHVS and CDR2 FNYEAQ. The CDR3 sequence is CASSLGKLERATDTQYF. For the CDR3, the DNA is TGTGCCAGCAGCTTAGGGAAACTTGAGCGGGCCACAGATACGCAGTATTTT.

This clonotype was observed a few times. The CDR3 loop reads CAISEANEKLFF. In DNA form, the CDR3 reads TGTGCCATCAGTGAAGCTAATGAAAAACTGTTTTTT. The chain is built from TRBV10-3 and TRBJ1-4; no reliable D call. CDR1 is ENHRY and CDR2 is SYGVKD in the germline V gene. V lost 3 bases, J lost 3 bases, and 2 bases lay in between. The CDR3 consists of 12 residues.

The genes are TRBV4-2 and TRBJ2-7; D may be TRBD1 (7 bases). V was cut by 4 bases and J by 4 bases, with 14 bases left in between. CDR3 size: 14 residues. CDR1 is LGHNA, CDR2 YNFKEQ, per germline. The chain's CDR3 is CASSPARGRYEQYF. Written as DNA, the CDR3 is TGTGCCAGCAGCCCGGCCAGGGGGAGGTACGAGCAGTACTTC.

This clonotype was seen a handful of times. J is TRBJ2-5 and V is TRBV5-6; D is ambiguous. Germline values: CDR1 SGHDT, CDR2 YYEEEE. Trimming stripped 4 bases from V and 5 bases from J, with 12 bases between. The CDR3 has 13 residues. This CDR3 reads CASSPDFQETQYF. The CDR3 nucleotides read TGTGCCAGCAGCCCCGATTTTCAGGAGACCCAGTACTTC.

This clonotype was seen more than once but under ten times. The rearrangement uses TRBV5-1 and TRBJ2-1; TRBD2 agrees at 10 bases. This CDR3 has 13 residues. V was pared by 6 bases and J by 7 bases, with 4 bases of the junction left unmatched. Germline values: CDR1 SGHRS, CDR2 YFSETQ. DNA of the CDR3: TGCGCCAGCACCCAGACTAGCGGGAATGAGCAGTTCTTC. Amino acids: CASTQTSGNEQFF.

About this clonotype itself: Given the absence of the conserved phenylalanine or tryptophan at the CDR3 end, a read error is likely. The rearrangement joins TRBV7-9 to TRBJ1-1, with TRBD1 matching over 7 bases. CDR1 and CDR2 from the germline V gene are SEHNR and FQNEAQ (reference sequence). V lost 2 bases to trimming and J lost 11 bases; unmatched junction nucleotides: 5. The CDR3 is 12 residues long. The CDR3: CASSLSTGPAFI. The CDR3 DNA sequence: TGTGCCAGCAGCTTATCGACAGGGCCGGCTTTCATT.

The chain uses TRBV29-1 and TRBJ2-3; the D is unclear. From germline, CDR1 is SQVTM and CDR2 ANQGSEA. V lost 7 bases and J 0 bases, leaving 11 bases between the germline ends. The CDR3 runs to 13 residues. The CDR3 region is CSGAARSTDTQYF. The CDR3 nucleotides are TGCAGCGGGGCGGCTCGTAGCACAGATACGCAGTATTTT.

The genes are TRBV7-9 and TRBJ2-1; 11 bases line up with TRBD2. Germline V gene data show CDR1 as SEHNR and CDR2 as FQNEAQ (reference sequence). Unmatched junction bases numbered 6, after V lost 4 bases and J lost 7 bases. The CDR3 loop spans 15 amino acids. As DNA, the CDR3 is TGTGCCAGCAGCTCCGTAGCGGGGGGGCTGAATGAGCAGTTCTTC. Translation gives CASSSVAGGLNEQFF.

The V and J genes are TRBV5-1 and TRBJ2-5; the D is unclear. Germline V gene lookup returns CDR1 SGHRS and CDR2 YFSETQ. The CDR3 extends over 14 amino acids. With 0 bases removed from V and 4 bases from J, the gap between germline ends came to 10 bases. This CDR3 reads CASSLAHSRETQYF. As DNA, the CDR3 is TGCGCCAGCAGCTTGGCACACTCAAGAGAGACCCAGTACTTC.

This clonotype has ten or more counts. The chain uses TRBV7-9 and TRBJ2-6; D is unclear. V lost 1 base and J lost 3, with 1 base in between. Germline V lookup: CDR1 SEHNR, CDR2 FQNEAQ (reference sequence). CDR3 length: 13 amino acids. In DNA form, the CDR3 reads TGTGCCAGCAGCTTAGGTGGGGCCAACGTCCTGACTTTC. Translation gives CASSLGGANVLTF.

The DNA of the CDR3 is TGTGCCAGCAGCGCAAGAGGACTAGCGGCTAACAATGAGCAGTTCTTC. Its translation: CASSARGLAANNEQFF. The rearrangement links TRBV9 to TRBJ2-1, with 10 positions matching TRBD2. The CDR3 totals 16 residues. CDR1 and CDR2 (germline): SGDLS, YYNGEE. After removal of 3 bases from V and 5 bases from J, the junction contained 8 bases not matched to a gene.

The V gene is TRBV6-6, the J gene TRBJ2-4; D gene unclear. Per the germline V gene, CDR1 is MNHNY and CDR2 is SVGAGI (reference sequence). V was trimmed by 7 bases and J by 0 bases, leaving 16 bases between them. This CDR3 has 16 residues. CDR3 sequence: CASTGLNGLAKNIQYF. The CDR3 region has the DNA TGTGCCAGCACGGGCCTTAACGGTCTAGCCAAAAACATTCAGTACTTC.

CDR3 coding DNA: TGTGCCAGCAGCTTGCGAGGGGTACGGCAGCCCCAGCATTTT. The encoded protein is CASSLRGVRQPQHF. This chain connects TRBV5-6 to TRBJ1-5; D is possibly TRBD1 (5 bases). Per germline, CDR1 SGHDT and CDR2 YYEEEE. This CDR3 contains 14 residues. V dropped 1 base and J dropped 7 bases, with 12 bases sitting between them.

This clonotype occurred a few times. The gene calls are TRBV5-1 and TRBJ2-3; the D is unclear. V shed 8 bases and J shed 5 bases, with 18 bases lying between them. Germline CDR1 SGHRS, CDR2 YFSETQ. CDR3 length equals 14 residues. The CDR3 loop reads CASSFYVSEDTQYF. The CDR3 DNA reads TGCGCCAGTTCGTTCTATGTGTCCGAAGATACGCAGTATTTT.

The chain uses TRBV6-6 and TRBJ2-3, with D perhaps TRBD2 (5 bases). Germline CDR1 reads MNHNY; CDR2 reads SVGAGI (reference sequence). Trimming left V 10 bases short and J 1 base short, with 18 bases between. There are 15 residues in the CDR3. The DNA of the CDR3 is TGTGCCATCCTTCCCGTGATCGGGGGCACAGATACGCAGTATTTT. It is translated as CAILPVIGGTDTQYF.

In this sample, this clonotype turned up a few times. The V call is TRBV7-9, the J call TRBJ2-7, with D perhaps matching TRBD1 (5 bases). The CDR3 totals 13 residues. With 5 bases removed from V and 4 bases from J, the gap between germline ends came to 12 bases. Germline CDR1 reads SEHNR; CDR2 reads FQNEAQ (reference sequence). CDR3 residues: CASSLETAYEQYF. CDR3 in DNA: TGTGCCAGCAGCCTAGAGACAGCTTACGAGCAGTACTTC.

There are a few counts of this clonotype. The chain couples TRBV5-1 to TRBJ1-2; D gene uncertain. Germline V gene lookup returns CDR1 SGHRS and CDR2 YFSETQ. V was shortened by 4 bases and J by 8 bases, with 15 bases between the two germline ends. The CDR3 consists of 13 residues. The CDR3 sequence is CASSVRVEGGYTF. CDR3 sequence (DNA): TGCGCCAGCAGCGTTCGGGTAGAGGGCGGCTACACCTTC.

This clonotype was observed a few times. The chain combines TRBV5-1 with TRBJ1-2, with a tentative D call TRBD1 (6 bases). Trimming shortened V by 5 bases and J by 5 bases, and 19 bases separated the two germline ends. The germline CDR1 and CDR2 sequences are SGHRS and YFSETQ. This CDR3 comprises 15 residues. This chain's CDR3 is CASSLDNPGAYGYTF. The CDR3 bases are TGCGCCAGCAGTCTCGACAACCCGGGGGCATATGGCTACACCTTC. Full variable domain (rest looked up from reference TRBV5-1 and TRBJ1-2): KAGVTQTPRYLIKTRGQQVTLSCSPISGHRSVSWYQQTPGQGLQFLFEYFSETQRNKGNFPGRFSGRQFSNSRSEMNVSTLELGDSALYLCASSLDNPGAYGYTFGSGTRLTVV.

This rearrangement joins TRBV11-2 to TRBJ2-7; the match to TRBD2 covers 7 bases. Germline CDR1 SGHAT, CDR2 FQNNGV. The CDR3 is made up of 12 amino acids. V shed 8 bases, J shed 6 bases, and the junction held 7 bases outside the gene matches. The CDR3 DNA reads TGTGCCAGCGGTACTAGCGTCGGCGAGCAGTACTTC. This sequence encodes CASGTSVGEQYF.

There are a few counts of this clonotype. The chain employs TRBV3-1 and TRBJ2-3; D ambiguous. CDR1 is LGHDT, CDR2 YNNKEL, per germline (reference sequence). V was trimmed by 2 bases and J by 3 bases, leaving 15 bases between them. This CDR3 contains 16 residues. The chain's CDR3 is CASSQNSVVGTDTQYF. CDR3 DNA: TGTGCCAGCAGCCAAAACTCGGTAGTCGGGACAGATACGCAGTATTTT.

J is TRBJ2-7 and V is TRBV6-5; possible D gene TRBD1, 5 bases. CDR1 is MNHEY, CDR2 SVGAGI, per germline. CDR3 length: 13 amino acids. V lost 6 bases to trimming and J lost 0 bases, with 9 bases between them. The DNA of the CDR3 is TGTGCCAGCAGCACGACAGTCTCCTACGAGCAGTACTTC. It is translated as CASSTTVSYEQYF.

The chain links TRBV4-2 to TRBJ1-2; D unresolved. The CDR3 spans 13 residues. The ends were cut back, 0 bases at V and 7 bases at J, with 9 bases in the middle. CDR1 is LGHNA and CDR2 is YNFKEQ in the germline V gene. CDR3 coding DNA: TGTGCCAGCAGCCAAGATCGGTACGCTGGCTACACCTTC. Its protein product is CASSQDRYAGYTF.

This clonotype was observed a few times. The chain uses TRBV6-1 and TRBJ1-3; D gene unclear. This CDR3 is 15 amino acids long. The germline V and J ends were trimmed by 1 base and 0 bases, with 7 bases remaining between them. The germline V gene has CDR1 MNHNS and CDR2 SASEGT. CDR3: CASSEDGSSGNTIYF. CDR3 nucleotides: TGTGCCAGCAGTGAAGACGGTAGCTCTGGAAACACCATATATTTT.

CDR3 sequence reads: CSVGGSGNTIYF. The CDR3 DNA reads TGCAGCGTTGGGGGCTCTGGAAACACCATATATTTT. The genes are TRBV29-1 and TRBJ1-3; D call uncertain. V was shortened by 4 bases and J by 0 bases, with 4 bases between the two germline ends. The CDR3 is 12 amino acids. CDR1 is SQVTM, CDR2 ANQGSEA, per germline.

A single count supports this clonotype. DNA for the CDR3: TGTGCCAGCAGTCCCGTTATGGGTACGTACGAGCAGTACTTC. Translating it yields CASSPVMGTYEQYF. V is TRBV12-3 or TRBV12-4 and J is TRBJ2-7; D is undetermined. V gave up 5 bases and J gave up 4 bases, with 15 bases separating them. The CDR3 runs to 14 residues.

CDR3 bases: TGTGCTAGTGGTTTGGTACGGGACACCGGGGAGCTGTTTTTT. It translates to CASGLVRDTGELFF. The chain links TRBV12-5 to TRBJ2-2; D unclear. This CDR3 contains 14 residues. Germline CDR1 LGHNT, CDR2 FRNRAP. Trimming took off 0 bases at V and 3 bases at J, with 5 bases between the two ends.

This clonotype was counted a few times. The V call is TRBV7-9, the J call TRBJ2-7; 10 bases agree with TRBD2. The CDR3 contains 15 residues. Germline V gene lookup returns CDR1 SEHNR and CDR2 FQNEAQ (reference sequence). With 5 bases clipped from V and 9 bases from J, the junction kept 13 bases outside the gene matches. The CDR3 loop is CASSELAGGDDGQYF. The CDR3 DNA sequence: TGTGCCAGCAGCGAATTAGCGGGAGGCGATGACGGGCAGTACTTC.

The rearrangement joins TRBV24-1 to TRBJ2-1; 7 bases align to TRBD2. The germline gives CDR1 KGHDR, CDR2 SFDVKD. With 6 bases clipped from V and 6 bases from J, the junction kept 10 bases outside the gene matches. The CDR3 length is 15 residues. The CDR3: CATSSKGTGGNEQFF. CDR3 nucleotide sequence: TGTGCCACCAGTTCGAAAGGGACGGGAGGCAATGAGCAGTTCTTC.

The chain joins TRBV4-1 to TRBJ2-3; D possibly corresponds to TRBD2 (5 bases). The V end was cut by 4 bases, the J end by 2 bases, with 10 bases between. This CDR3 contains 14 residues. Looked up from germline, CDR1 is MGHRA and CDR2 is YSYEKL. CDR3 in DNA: TGCGCCAGCAGCCGGACTTCCGCCACAGATACGCAGTATTTT. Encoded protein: CASSRTSATDTQYF.

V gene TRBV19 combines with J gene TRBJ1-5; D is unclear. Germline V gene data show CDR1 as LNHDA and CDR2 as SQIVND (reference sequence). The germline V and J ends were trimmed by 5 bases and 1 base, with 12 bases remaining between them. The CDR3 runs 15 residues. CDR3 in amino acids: CASSPESWSNQPQHF. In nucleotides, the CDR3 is TGTGCCAGTAGTCCCGAGTCTTGGAGCAATCAGCCCCAGCATTTT.

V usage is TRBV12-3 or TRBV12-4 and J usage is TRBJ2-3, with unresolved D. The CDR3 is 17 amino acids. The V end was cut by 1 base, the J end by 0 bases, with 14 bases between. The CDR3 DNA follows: TGTGCCAGCAGTTTAGTACCCGGAATCAGGAGCACAGATACGCAGTATTTT. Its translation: CASSLVPGIRSTDTQYF.